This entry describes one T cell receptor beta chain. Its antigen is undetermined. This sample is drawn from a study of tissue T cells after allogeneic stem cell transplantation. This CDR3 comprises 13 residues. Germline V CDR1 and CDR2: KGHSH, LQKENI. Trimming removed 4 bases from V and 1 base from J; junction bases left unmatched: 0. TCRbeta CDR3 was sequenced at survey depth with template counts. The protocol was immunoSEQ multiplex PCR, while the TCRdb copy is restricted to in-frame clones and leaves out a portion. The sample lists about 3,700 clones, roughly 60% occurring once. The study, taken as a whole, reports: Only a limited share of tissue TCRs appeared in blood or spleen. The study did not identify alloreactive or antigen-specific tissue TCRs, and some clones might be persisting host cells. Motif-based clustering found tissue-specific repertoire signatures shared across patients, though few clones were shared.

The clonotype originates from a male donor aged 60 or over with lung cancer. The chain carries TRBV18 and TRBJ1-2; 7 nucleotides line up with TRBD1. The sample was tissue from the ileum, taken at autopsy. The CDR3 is CASSRDSNYGYTF. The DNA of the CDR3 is TGTGCCAGCTCACGGGACAGTAACTATGGCTACACCTTC.